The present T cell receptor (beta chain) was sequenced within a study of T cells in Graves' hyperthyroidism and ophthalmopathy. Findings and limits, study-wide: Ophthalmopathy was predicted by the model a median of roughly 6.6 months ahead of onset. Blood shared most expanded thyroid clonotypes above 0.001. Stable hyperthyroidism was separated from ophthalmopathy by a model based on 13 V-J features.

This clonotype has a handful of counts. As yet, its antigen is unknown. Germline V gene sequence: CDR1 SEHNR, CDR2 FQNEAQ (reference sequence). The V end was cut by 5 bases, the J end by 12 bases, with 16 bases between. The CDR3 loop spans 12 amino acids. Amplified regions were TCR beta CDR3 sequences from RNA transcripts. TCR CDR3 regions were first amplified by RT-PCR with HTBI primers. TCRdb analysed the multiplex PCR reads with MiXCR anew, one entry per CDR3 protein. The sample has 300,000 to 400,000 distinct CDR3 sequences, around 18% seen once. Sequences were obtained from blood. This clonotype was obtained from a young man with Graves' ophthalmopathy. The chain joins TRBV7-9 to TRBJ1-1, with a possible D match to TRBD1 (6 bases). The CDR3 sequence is CASSPGTLYSFF. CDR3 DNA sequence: TGTGCCAGCAGCCCAGGGACATTGTATTCTTTCTTT.